The 8 T cell receptor beta chains below were found in one sample sequenced in a study of blood T cell repertoires in COVID-19. Here immunoSEQ multiplex PCR was the method, and the copy in TCRdb shows in-frame clones only, minus some. The sample carries about 46,000 clones, about 89% recorded once. The sample comprised peripheral blood. The origin of the receptors is a human donor in a cohort sampled during active COVID-19.

The chain joins TRBV19 to TRBJ2-1; 12 bases line up with TRBD2. The V gene's germline CDR1 is LNHDA and CDR2 SQIVND (reference sequence). CDR3 size: 17 residues. The V and J ends lost 5 bases and 8 bases, in that order; junction bases with no gene match: 13. Here the CDR3 reads CASSPVTASGRAHEQFF. In nucleotides, the CDR3 is TGTGCCAGTAGTCCCGTTACTGCTAGCGGGAGGGCACATGAGCAGTTCTTC. The full variable domain, completed using reference TRBV19 and TRBJ2-1, is DGGITQSPKYLFRKEGQNVTLSCEQNLNHDAMYWYRQDPGQGLRLIYYSQIVNDFQKGDIAEGYSVSREKKESFPLTVTSAQKNPTAFYLCASSPVTASGRAHEQFFGPGTRLTVL.

The chain uses TRBV6-1 and TRBJ1-5; D may be TRBD1 (5 bases). V was cut by 3 bases and J by 3 bases, with 9 bases left in between. CDR3 length: 14 amino acids. Germline lookup yields CDR1 MNHNS and CDR2 SASEGT. CDR3 DNA sequence: TGTGCCAGCAGTGAGTCAGGGCTCAATCAGCCCCAGCATTTT. Translation gives CASSESGLNQPQHF.

This chain joins TRBV2 and TRBJ2-2, with a tentative D call TRBD1 (6 bases). This CDR3 region has 15 residues. The germline V and J ends were trimmed by 7 bases and 1 base, with 13 bases remaining between them. Germline values: CDR1 SNHLY, CDR2 FYNNEI. DNA of the CDR3: TGTGCCAGCACCGAACGGGGACAGAACACCGGGGAGCTGTTTTTT. It encodes CASTERGQNTGELFF.

This chain joins TRBV2 and TRBJ2-2, with 11 bases fitting TRBD1. Unmatched junction bases numbered 4, after V lost 6 bases and J lost 4 bases. Germline CDR1 is SNHLY and CDR2 is FYNNEI. There are 15 residues in the CDR3. The CDR3 coding sequence is TGTGCCAGCAGGTGGACAGGGGGCAGCACCGGGGAGCTGTTTTTT. It encodes CASRWTGGSTGELFF.

This rearrangement joins TRBV7-2 to TRBJ1-4; TRBD1 might be the D (5 bases). Trimming left V 5 bases short and J 8 bases short, with 18 bases between. CDR3 length: 15 residues. CDR1 SGHTA and CDR2 FQGNSA come from the germline V gene. The CDR3 bases are TGTGCCAGCAGCGCCCGACGGGGGTTAAGCGAAAAACTGTTTTTT. It yields the protein CASSARRGLSEKLFF.

The chain is built from TRBV3-1 (or the pseudogene TRBV3-2) and TRBJ1-2; the D is unclear. The ends were cut back, 0 bases at V and 11 bases at J, with 16 bases in the middle. The CDR3 contains 14 residues. CDR1 is LGHDT and CDR2 is YNNKEL in the germline V gene (reference sequence). The CDR3 loop reads CASSQDAATARYTF. The CDR3 nucleotides read TGTGCCAGCAGCCAAGATGCAGCGACCGCCCGATACACCTTC.

This chain uses TRBV9 with TRBJ1-3; tentative D call: TRBD1 (5 bases). Germline CDR1 reads SGDLS; CDR2 reads YYNGEE. V was pared by 0 bases and J by 8 bases, with 15 bases between. The CDR3 length is 15 residues. The chain's CDR3 is CASSVGGQGMDTIYF. As DNA, the CDR3 is TGTGCCAGCAGCGTAGGTGGTCAGGGCATGGACACCATATATTTT.

The chain carries TRBV9 and TRBJ2-7; 8 bases map to TRBD1. The CDR3 runs 14 residues. CDR1 and CDR2 (germline): SGDLS, YYNGEE. V trimming: 3 bases; J trimming: 4 bases; junction bases outside the gene matches: 6. The CDR3, as DNA: TGTGCCAGCAGCGCAGGGGACAGGTCTTACGAGCAGTACTTC. This encodes CASSAGDRSYEQYF.